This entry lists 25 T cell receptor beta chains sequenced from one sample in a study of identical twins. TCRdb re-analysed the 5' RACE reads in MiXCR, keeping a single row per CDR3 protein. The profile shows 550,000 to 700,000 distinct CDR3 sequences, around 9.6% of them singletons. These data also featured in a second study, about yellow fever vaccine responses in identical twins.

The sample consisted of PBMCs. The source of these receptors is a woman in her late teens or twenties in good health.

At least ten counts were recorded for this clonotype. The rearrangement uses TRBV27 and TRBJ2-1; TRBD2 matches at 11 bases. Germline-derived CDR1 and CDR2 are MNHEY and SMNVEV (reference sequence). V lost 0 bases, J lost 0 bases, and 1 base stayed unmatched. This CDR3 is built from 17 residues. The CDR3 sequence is CASSLSTSGNSYNEQFF. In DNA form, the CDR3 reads TGTGCCAGCAGTTTATCGACTAGCGGGAACTCCTACAATGAGCAGTTCTTC.

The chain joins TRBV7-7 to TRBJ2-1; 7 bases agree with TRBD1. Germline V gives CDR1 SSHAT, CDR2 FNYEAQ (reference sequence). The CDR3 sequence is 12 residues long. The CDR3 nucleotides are TGTGCTATCACACCGGGACAGAATGAGCAGTTCTTC. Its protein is CAITPGQNEQFF. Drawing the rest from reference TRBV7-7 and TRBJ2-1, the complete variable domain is GAGVSQSPRYKVTKRGQDVTLRCDPISSHATLYWYQQALGQGPEFLTYFNYEAQPDKSGLPSDRFSAERPEGSISTLTIQRTEQRDSAMYRCAITPGQNEQFFGPGTRLTVL.

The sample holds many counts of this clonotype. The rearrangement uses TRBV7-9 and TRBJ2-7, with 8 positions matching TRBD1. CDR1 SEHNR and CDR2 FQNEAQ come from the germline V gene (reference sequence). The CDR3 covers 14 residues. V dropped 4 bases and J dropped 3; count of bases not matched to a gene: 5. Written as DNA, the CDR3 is TGTGCCAGCAGCTCCCGGGACAGGCTCTACGAGCAGTACTTC. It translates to CASSSRDRLYEQYF.

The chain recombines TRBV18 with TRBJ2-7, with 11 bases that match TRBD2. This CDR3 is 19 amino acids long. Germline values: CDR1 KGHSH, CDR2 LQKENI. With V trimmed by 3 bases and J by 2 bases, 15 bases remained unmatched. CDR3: CASSPGVAGGLLETYEQYF. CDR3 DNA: TGTGCCAGCTCACCCGGAGTAGCGGGAGGGCTGTTGGAAACCTACGAGCAGTACTTC.

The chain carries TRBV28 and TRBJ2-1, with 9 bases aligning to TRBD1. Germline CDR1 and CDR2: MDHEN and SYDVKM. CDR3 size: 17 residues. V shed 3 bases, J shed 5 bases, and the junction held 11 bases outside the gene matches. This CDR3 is CASSFPLGTGKNNEQFF. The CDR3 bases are TGTGCCAGCAGTTTTCCGCTAGGGACAGGGAAAAACAATGAGCAGTTCTTC.

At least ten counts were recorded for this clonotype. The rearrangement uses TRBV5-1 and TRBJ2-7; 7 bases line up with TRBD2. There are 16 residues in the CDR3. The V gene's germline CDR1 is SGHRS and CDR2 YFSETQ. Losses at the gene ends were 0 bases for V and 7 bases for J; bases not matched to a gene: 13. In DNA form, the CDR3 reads TGCGCCAGCAGCTTGGATCGGGAGGCTGGCACGTCTGAGCAGTACTTC. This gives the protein CASSLDREAGTSEQYF.

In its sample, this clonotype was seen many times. The CDR3 DNA follows: TGCGCCAGCAGCTTGGAGGCGGGGGTCGGCTACGAGCAGTACTTC. Protein: CASSLEAGVGYEQYF. The chain recombines TRBV5-1 with TRBJ2-7, with 7 bases identical to TRBD2. J lost 3 bases, V lost 0 bases, and 6 bases had no gene match. The CDR3 is 15 amino acids. Germline CDR1 SGHRS, CDR2 YFSETQ.

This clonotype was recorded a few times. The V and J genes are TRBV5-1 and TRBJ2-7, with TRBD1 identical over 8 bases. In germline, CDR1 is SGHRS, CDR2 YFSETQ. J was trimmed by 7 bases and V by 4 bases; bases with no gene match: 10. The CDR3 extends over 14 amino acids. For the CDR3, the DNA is TGCGCCAGCAGCCGCTCGGACAGGGTAGAGGAGCAGTACTTC. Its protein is CASSRSDRVEEQYF.

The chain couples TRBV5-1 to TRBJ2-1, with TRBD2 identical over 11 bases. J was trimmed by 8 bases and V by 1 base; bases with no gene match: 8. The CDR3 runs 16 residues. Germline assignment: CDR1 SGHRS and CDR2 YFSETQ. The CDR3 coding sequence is TGCGCCAGCAGCTTGTTTCCTAGCGGGGGGTTCGATGAGCAGTTCTTC. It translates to CASSLFPSGGFDEQFF.

Written as DNA, the CDR3 is TGTGCCAGCAGCACGATTCGGGTTAGCGGTAGCACAGATACGCAGTATTTT. Its translation: CASSTIRVSGSTDTQYF. The V call is TRBV7-9, the J call TRBJ2-3; tentatively, D is TRBD2 (6 bases). CDR1 SEHNR and CDR2 FQNEAQ come from the germline V gene (reference sequence). This CDR3 spans 17 amino acids. V shed 5 bases and J shed 0 bases, with 18 bases lying between them. The complete variable domain, with remaining parts taken from reference TRBV7-9 and TRBJ2-3, reads DTGVSQNPRHKITKRGQNVTFRCDPISEHNRLYWYRQTLGQGPEFLTYFQNEAQLEKSRLLSDRFSAERPKGSFSTLEIQRTEQGDSAMYLCASSTIRVSGSTDTQYFGPGTRLTVL.

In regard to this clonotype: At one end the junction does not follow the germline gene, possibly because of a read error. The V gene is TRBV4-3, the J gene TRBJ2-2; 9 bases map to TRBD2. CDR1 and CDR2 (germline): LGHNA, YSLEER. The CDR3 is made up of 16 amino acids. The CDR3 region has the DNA TGCGCCAGCAGCCAAGAACCTAGCGGGACCACCTGGGAGCTGTTTTTT. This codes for CASSQEPSGTTWELFF.

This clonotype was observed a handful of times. CDR3 sequence: CAISPGQATYEQYF. CDR3 nucleotide sequence: TGTGCCATCAGTCCGGGACAGGCGACCTACGAGCAGTACTTC. The chain links TRBV10-3 to TRBJ2-7; 8 nucleotides match TRBD1. J lost 2 bases, V lost 5 bases, and 5 bases had no gene match. Germline V gene sequence: CDR1 ENHRY, CDR2 SYGVKD. This CDR3 is built from 14 residues.

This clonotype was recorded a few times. The CDR3 DNA reads as TGTGCCAGCAGTTTCCAGGGGGTCTTCGAGCAGTACTTC. It is translated as CASSFQGVFEQYF. The V call is TRBV28, the J call TRBJ2-7; 7 positions agree with TRBD1. After removal of 3 bases from V and 6 bases from J, the junction contained 5 bases not matched to a gene. There are 13 residues in the CDR3. The germline gives CDR1 MDHEN, CDR2 SYDVKM.

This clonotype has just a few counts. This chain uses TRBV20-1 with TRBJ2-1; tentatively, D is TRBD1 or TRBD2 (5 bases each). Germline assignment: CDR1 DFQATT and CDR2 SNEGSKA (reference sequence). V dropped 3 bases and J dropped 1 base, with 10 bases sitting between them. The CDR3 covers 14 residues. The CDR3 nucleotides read TGCAGTGCTAGTGGGGACGCATCCTACAATGAGCAGTTCTTC. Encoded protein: CSASGDASYNEQFF.

The CDR3 bases are TGCAGTGCAATAGGGACTCCGTCGGGTGAGCAGTTCTTC. It encodes CSAIGTPSGEQFF. The genes are TRBV20-1 and TRBJ2-1, with D maybe TRBD2 (6 bases). The CDR3 contains 13 residues. Germline lookup yields CDR1 DFQATT and CDR2 SNEGSKA (reference sequence). V lost 6 bases to trimming and J lost 9 bases, with 18 bases between them.

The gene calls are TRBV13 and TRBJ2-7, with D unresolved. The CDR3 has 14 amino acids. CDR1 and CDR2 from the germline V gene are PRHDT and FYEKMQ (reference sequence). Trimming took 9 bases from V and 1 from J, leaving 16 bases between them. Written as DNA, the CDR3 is TGTGCCAGTAACGAATGGGCCCATTCCTACGAGCAGTACTTC. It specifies CASNEWAHSYEQYF.

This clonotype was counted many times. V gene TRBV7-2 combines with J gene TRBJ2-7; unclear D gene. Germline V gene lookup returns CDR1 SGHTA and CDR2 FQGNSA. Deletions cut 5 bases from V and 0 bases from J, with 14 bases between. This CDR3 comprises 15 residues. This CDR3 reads CASSARVSFSYEQYF. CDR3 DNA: TGTGCCAGCAGCGCTAGAGTCAGTTTCTCCTACGAGCAGTACTTC.

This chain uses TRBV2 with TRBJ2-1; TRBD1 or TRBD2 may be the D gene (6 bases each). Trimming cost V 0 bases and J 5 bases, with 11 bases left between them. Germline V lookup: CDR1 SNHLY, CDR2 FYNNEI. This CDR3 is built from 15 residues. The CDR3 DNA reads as TGTGCCAGCAGTGAAGCGCCTAGGGGGGACAATGAGCAGTTCTTC. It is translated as CASSEAPRGDNEQFF.

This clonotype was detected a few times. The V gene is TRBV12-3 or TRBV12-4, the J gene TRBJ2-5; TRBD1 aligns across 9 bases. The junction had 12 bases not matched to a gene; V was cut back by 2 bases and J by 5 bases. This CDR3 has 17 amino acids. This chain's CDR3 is CASSLSLGDRDIETQYF. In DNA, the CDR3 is TGTGCCAGCAGTTTAAGTCTTGGGGACAGGGATATCGAGACCCAGTACTTC.

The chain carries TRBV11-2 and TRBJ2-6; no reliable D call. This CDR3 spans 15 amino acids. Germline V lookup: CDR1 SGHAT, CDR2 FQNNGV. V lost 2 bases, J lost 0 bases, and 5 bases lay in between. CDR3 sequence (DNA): TGTGCCAGCAGCTTACAGGCCTCTGGGGCCAACGTCCTGACTTTC. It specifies CASSLQASGANVLTF.

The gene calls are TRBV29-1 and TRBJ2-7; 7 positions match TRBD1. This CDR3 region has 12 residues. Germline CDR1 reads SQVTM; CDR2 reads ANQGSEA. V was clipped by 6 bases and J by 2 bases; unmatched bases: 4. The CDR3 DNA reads TGCAGCGTGGTAACAGGGGCCTACGAGCAGTACTTC. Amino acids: CSVVTGAYEQYF.

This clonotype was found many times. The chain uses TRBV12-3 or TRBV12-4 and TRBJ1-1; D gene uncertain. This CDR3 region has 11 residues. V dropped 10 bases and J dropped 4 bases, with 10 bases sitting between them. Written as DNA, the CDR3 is TGTGCCACCATAAAACTCACTGAAGCTTTCTTT. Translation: CATIKLTEAFF.

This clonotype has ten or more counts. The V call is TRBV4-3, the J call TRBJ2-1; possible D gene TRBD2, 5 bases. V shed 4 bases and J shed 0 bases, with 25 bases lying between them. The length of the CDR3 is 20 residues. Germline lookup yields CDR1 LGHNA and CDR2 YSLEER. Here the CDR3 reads CASSLWRLAVSPSSYNEQFF. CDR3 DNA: TGCGCCAGCAGCCTCTGGCGGCTAGCAGTTTCACCGAGCTCCTACAATGAGCAGTTCTTC.

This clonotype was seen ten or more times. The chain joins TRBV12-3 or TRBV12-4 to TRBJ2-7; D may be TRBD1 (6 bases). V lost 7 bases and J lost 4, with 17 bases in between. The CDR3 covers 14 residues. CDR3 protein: CASTSTGDPYEQYF. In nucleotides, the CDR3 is TGTGCCAGCACCTCGACAGGCGACCCTTACGAGCAGTACTTC.

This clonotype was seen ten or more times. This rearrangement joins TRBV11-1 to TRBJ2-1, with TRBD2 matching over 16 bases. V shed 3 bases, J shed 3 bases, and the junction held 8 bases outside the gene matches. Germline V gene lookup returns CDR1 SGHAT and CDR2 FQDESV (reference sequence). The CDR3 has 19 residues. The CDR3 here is CASSFTGTSGGAVYNEQFF. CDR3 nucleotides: TGTGCCAGCAGCTTCACCGGGACTAGCGGGGGGGCGGTCTACAATGAGCAGTTCTTC.